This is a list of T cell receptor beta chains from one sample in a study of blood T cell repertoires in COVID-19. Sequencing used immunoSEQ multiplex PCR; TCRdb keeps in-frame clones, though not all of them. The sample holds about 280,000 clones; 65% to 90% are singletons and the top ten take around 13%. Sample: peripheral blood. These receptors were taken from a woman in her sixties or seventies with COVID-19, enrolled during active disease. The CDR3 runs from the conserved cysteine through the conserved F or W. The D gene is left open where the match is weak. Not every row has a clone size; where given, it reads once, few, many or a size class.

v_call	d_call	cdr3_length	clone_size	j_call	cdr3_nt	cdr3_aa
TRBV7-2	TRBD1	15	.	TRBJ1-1	TGTGCCAGCAGCACGGGACAGGGTGGGGCAGCTGAAGCTTTCTTT	CASSTGQGGAAEAFF
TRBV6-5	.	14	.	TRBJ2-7	TGTGCCAGCAGTTACGGGCAGGGCGCCAACGAGCAGTACTTC	CASSYGQGANEQYF
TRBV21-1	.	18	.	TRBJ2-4	TGTGCCAGCAGCAAATGGAGGTGCAGGACCCTAGCCAAAAACATTCAGTACTTC	CASSKWRCRTLAKNIQYF
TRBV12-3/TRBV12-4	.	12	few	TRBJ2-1	TGTGCCAGCAGTTTAGGGCCGCCCGAGCAGTTCTTC	CASSLGPPEQFF
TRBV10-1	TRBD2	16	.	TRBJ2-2	TGCGCCAGCAGTGATCTAGCGGACTCGAACACCGGGGAGCTGTTTTTT	CASSDLADSNTGELFF
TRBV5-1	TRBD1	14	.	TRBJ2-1	TGCGCCAGCAGGAGGGGACAGGGTCTGCAGGAGCAGTTCTTC	CASRRGQGLQEQFF
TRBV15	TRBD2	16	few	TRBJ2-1	TGTGCCACCAGCATATCGACGGGGGGGTTGAACAATGAGCAGTTCTTC	CATSISTGGLNNEQFF
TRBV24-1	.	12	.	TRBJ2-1	TGTGCCACCAGTGATATGGGGACAAAGCAGTTCTTC	CATSDMGTKQFF
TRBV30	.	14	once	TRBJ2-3	TGTGCCTACTCTACGGGGGTGGGCACAGATACGCAGTATTTT	CAYSTGVGTDTQYF
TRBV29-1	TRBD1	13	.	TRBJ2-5	TGCAGCGTTCCTAACGACAGGGAAGAGACCCAGTACTTC	CSVPNDREETQYF
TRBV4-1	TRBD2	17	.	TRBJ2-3	TGCGCCAGCAGCCCCGGTTTAGCGGGGGGGCTTCGGGATACGCAGTATTTT	CASSPGLAGGLRDTQYF
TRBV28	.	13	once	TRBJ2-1	TGTGCCAGCAGTTCACAGGGATACAATGAGCAGTTCTTC	CASSSQGYNEQFF
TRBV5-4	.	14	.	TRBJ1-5	TGTGCCAGCAGCTTTGGGGGAGGGGATCAGCCCCAGCATTTT	CASSFGGGDQPQHF
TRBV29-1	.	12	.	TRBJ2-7	TGCAGCGTTGGTTCAGGGTCCTACGAGCAGTACTTC	CSVGSGSYEQYF
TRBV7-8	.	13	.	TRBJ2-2	TGTGCCAGCAGCTTCGGGGGTTACGGGGAGCTGTTTTTT	CASSFGGYGELFF
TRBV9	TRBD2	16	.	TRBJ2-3	TGTGCCAGCAGCGGAGGGACTAGCGGGGTACCGGATACGCAGTATTTT	CASSGGTSGVPDTQYF
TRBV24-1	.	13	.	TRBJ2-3	TGTGCCACCAACGGGGGATTTGGGGATACGCAGTATTTT	CATNGGFGDTQYF
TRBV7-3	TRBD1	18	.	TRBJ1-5	TGTGCCAGCAGCTTAACGTTAAGGGACAGGGCAAAGGAGCAGCCCCAGCATTTT	CASSLTLRDRAKEQPQHF
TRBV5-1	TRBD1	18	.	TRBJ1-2	TGCGCCAGCAGCTTACCCCGGGACAGGTTTATTCCCCCCGTTGGCTACACCTTC	CASSLPRDRFIPPVGYTF
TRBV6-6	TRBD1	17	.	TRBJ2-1	TGTGCCAGCAGTCGGGACAGGGGCCTTCTCCCCTACAATGAGCAGTTCTTC	CASSRDRGLLPYNEQFF
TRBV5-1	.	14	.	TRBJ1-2	TGCGCCAGCAGCTTGGCCGGGTTCGGGTATGGCTACACCTTC	CASSLAGFGYGYTF
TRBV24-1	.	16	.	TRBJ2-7	TGTGCCACCAGTGGTGCGGCCAGCGGTGAGTTGTCCGAGCAGTACTTC	CATSGAASGELSEQYF
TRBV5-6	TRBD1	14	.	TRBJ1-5	TGTGCCAGCAGCATTGGGACAGGGGATCAGCCCCAGCATTTT	CASSIGTGDQPQHF
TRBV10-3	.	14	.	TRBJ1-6	TGTGCCATCAGTGAGGGGGGAGGTAATTCACCCCTCCACTTT	CAISEGGGNSPLHF
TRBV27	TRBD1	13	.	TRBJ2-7	TGTGCCAGCAGAGGGGGCAGTACCTACGAGCAGTACTTC	CASRGGSTYEQYF
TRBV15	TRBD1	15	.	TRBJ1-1	TGTGCCACCAGCAATCCGAGACAGGGGGGAGTGGGTGCTTTCTTT	CATSNPRQGGVGAFF
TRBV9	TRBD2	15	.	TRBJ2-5	TGTGCCAGCAGCGTAGGAGCGGGGGCCAGGGAGACCCAGTACTTC	CASSVGAGARETQYF
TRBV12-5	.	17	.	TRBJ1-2	TGTGCTAGTGGTTTGTCGGGACTATTTGTCAAAGTGGATGGCTACACCTTC	CASGLSGLFVKVDGYTF
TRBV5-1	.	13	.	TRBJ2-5	TGCGCCAGCAGCTTGTACGGGTCAGAGACCCAGTACTTC	CASSLYGSETQYF
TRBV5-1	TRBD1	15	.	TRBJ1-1	TGCGCCAGCAGTCAGGGGGCCCTTCTTCACACTGAAGCTTTCTTT	CASSQGALLHTEAFF
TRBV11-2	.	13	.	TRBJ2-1	TGTGCCAGCAGCGTGGGAGTCTACAATGAGCAGTTCTTC	CASSVGVYNEQFF
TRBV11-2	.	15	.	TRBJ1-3	TGTGCCAGCAGCTTCAACCGGGGGGGGAGAAACACCATATATTTT	CASSFNRGGRNTIYF
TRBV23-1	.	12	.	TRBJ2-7	TGCGCCAGCACAAAGAGGTGGTGCGAGCAGTACTTC	CASTKRWCEQYF
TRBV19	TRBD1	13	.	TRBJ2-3	TGTGCCAGCGGGACAGGGTGGGCAGATACGCAGTATTTT	CASGTGWADTQYF
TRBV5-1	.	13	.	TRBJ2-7	TGCGCCAGCAGCTTTTATAACTCCTACGAGCAGTACTTC	CASSFYNSYEQYF
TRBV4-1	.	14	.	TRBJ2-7	TGCGCCAGCAGCCACCCCGTGGGGCTTGCCGAGCAGTACTTC	CASSHPVGLAEQYF
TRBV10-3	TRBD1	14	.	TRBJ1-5	TGTGCCATCATGTCGGGACAGCCCAATCAGCCCCAGCATTTT	CAIMSGQPNQPQHF
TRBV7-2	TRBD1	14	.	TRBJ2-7	TGTGCCAGCAGCCCCCAGACAGGGAACTACGAGCAGTACTTC	CASSPQTGNYEQYF
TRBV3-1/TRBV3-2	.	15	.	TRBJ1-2	TGTGCCAGCAGCCAAGATAAGGGGGCTAACTATGGCTACACCTTC	CASSQDKGANYGYTF
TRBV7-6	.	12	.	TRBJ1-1	TGTGCCAGCAGCTTCTCGGGCACTGAAGCTTTCTTT	CASSFSGTEAFF
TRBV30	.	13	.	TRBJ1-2	TGTGCCTGGATAGAGGACAGATACTATGGCTACACCTTC	CAWIEDRYYGYTF
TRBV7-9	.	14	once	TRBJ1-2	TGTGCCAGCAGCTTAGCGTCGAGAGACTATGGCTACACCTTC	CASSLASRDYGYTF
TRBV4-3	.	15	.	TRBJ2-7	TGCGCCAGCAGCCAAGATAATGGACATTACTACGAGCAGTACTTC	CASSQDNGHYYEQYF
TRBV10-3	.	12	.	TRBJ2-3	TGTGCCATCAGTGAGGAGAGAGATACGCAGTATTTT	CAISEERDTQYF
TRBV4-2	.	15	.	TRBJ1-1	TGTGCCAGCAGCCAAGAGCAAGGGGCGAACACTGAAGCTTTCTTT	CASSQEQGANTEAFF
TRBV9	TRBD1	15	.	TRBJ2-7	TGTGCCAGCAGCGTAGAAGGGACAGGGCGTTACGAGCAGTACTTC	CASSVEGTGRYEQYF
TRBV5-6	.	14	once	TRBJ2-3	TGTGCCAGCAGCTTGGACAGGGCCACAGATACGCAGTATTTT	CASSLDRATDTQYF
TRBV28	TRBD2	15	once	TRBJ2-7	TGTGCCAGCAGTGAGACTAGCGGGGGTTCCTACGAGCAGTACTTC	CASSETSGGSYEQYF
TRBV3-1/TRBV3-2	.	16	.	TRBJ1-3	TGTGCCAGCAGCCAAGGAGTCGGGGGCTCTGGAAACACCATATATTTT	CASSQGVGGSGNTIYF
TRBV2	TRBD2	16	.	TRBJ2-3	TGTGCCAGCAGTCGGGGACTAGCGGGGGGCACAGATACGCAGTATTTT	CASSRGLAGGTDTQYF
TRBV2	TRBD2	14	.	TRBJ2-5	TGTGCCAGGACCGGACTAGCGGGGGTGGAGACCCAGTACTTC	CARTGLAGVETQYF
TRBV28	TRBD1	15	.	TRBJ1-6	TGTGCCAGCAGTTCGCCGGACAGGGTAGGGTCACCCCTCCACTTT	CASSSPDRVGSPLHF
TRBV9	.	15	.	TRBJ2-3	TGTGCCAGCAGCAAGTCCGGGACAAGCACAGATACGCAGTATTTT	CASSKSGTSTDTQYF
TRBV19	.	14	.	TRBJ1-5	TGTGCCACTGCGGAAGGTTATAGCAATCAGCCCCAGCATTTT	CATAEGYSNQPQHF
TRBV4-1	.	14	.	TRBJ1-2	TGCGCCAGCAGCCCCCAGGGTCGTTCTTATGGCTACACCTTC	CASSPQGRSYGYTF
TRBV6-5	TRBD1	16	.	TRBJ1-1	TGTGCCAGCAGTTACTCAGGGGGCAGGGTGAACACTGAAGCTTTCTTT	CASSYSGGRVNTEAFF
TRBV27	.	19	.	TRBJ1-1	TGTGCCAGCAGTTCATATTGGGGTACCAAGGGACTCATGAACACTGAAGCTTTCTTT	CASSSYWGTKGLMNTEAFF
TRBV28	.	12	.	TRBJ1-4	TGTGCCAGCAGTTTGAACAGCGAAAAACTGTTTTTT	CASSLNSEKLFF
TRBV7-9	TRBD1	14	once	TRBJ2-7	TGTGCCAGCAGCCCCGGGACAGGATTCTACGAGCAGTACTTC	CASSPGTGFYEQYF
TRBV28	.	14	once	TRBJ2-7	TGTGCCAGCAGTCTGCTGACAGTCTCCTACGAGCAGTACTTC	CASSLLTVSYEQYF